Following are 9 T cell receptor beta chains from one sample sequenced in a study of CD8+ T cells in alopecia areata. cDNA serving as the sequencing template came from extracted, reverse transcribed RNA. Data came from immunoSEQ multiplex PCR; TCRdb stores just in-frame clones and leaves some out. This sample yields some 200,000 clones, of which approximately 60% are seen a single time; 3% to 3.5% belongs to the top ten. Treatment: oral pan-JAK inhibitor, 5-10 mg twice daily. Material: CD4+ T cells sorted from blood, obtained at week 4, from a patient treated with tofacitinib. These TCRs come from a human donor with alopecia areata.

The V call is TRBV7-9, the J call TRBJ2-5, with D tentatively TRBD1 or TRBD2 (5 bases each). Looked up from germline, CDR1 is SEHNR and CDR2 is FQNEAQ (reference sequence). The CDR3 covers 14 residues. Trimming took off 5 bases at V and 2 bases at J, with 12 bases between the two ends. In DNA form, the CDR3 reads TGTGCCAGCAGCAGGGACGGGGTTCAAGAGACCCAGTACTTC. This translates into CASSRDGVQETQYF.

The genes are TRBV2 and TRBJ2-2; D unclear. Trimming shortened V by 7 bases and J by 3 bases, and 6 bases separated the two germline ends. The germline CDR1 and CDR2 sequences are SNHLY and FYNNEI. The length of the CDR3 is 12 residues. CDR3 amino acids: CASKWDTGELFF. The CDR3 region has the DNA TGTGCCAGCAAGTGGGACACCGGGGAGCTGTTTTTT.

The chain combines TRBV10-3 with TRBJ1-5, with a possible D match to TRBD1 (6 bases). The CDR3 is 17 residues long. Germline V gene lookup returns CDR1 ENHRY and CDR2 SYGVKD. V lost 3 bases to trimming and J lost 3 bases, with 18 bases between them. The CDR3 DNA is TGTGCCATCAGTGAATCCCTACCGGGACACAACAATCAGCCCCAGCATTTT. Its translation: CAISESLPGHNNQPQHF.

The V gene is TRBV2, the J gene TRBJ1-4, with D unresolved. This CDR3 has 14 residues. V lost 5 bases and J 2 bases, leaving 9 bases between the germline ends. The V gene's germline CDR1 is SNHLY and CDR2 FYNNEI. This chain's CDR3 is CASSRTSTNEKLFF. The CDR3 region has the DNA TGTGCCAGCAGTCGGACGTCCACTAATGAAAAACTGTTTTTT.

The chain employs TRBV30 and TRBJ2-3, with D unresolved. Per germline, CDR1 GTSNPN and CDR2 SVGIG (reference sequence). The CDR3 spans 14 residues. V was pared by 0 bases and J by 0 bases, with 7 bases between. CDR3: CAWSVVGSTDTQYF. As DNA, the CDR3 is TGTGCCTGGAGTGTGGTGGGTAGCACAGATACGCAGTATTTT. The whole variable domain, remainder taken from reference TRBV30 and TRBJ2-3, is SQTIHQWPATLVQPVGSPLSLECTVEGTSNPNLYWYRQAAGRGLQLLFYSVGIGQISSEVPQNLSASRPQDRQFILSSKKLLLSDSGFYLCAWSVVGSTDTQYFGPGTRLTVL.

The chain uses TRBV18 and TRBJ1-1, with D perhaps matching TRBD1 (6 bases). The length of the CDR3 is 14 residues. V dropped 8 bases and J dropped 1 base, with 14 bases sitting between them. Germline CDR1 is KGHSH and CDR2 is LQKENI. The CDR3 loop is CASLGGAWNTEAFF. Written as DNA, the CDR3 is TGTGCCAGCCTAGGGGGGGCTTGGAACACTGAAGCTTTCTTT. The full variable domain, its missing parts supplied by reference TRBV18 and TRBJ1-1, is NAGVMQNPRHLVRRRGQEARLRCSPMKGHSHVYWYRQLPEEGLKFMVYLQKENIIDESGMPKERFSAEFPKEGPSILRIQQVVRGDSAAYFCASLGGAWNTEAFFGQGTRLTVV.

The chain employs TRBV25-1 and TRBJ2-6, with D perhaps TRBD1 (5 bases). V lost 3 bases and J 2 bases, leaving 14 bases between the germline ends. The CDR3 length is 17 residues. In germline, CDR1 is MGHDK, CDR2 SYGVNS. CDR3: CASSDKGITAGANVLTF. The DNA for the CDR3 is TGTGCCAGCAGTGATAAGGGGATAACTGCTGGGGCCAACGTCCTGACTTTC.

The CDR3 coding sequence is TGCAGCGTTGAAGAACCGGGACAGCCCCAGCATTTT. Amino acid sequence: CSVEEPGQPQHF. The rearrangement uses TRBV29-1 and TRBJ1-5; no firm D call. The V and J ends lost 0 bases and 7 bases respectively, with 7 bases between them. The CDR3 totals 12 residues. The germline gives CDR1 SQVTM, CDR2 ANQGSEA.

This clone has more than one count but fewer than ten. The gene calls are TRBV7-9 and TRBJ1-5; no definite D call. The CDR3 loop spans 13 amino acids. V shed 1 base and J shed 11 bases, with 12 bases lying between them. From germline, CDR1 is SEHNR and CDR2 FQNEAQ (reference sequence). The CDR3 protein is CASSLGGQATQHF. CDR3 in DNA: TGTGCCAGCAGCTTAGGCGGGCAGGCTACCCAGCATTTT. Full variable domain (rest looked up from reference TRBV7-9 and TRBJ1-5): DTGVSQNPRHKITKRGQNVTFRCDPISEHNRLYWYRQTLGQGPEFLTYFQNEAQLEKSRLLSDRFSAERPKGSFSTLEIQRTEQGDSAMYLCASSLGGQATQHFGDGTRLSIL.